The 30 T cell receptor beta chains presented below share a single source sample, sequenced in a study of T cells in Graves' hyperthyroidism and ophthalmopathy. The source material, RNA transcripts, was used to amplify TCR beta CDR3 regions. Researchers ran a first-round RT-PCR on the TCR CDR3 using the HTBI primer set. In TCRdb, the multiplex PCR reads were re-called with MiXCR into one record per CDR3 protein. The repertoire holds around 350,000 distinct CDR3 sequences, 15% seen once, with roughly a fifth in the top ten. Sequencing input: blood. These receptors all come from a woman in her sixties with Graves' ophthalmopathy.

The chain recombines TRBV3-1 with TRBJ2-5, with D maybe TRBD2 (6 bases). V lost 1 base, J lost 0 bases, and 12 bases lay in between. There are 16 residues in the CDR3. CDR1 is LGHDT and CDR2 is YNNKEL in the germline V gene (reference sequence). CDR3 loop: CASSQGGGANQETQYF. In DNA, the CDR3 is TGTGCCAGCAGCCAAGGAGGCGGGGCGAACCAAGAGACCCAGTACTTC.

This clonotype was detected ten times or more. V and J are TRBV7-9 and TRBJ1-1, with TRBD1 matching over 9 bases. CDR3 size: 16 residues. Germline V gives CDR1 SEHNR, CDR2 FQNEAQ (reference sequence). J was trimmed by 0 bases and V by 5 bases; bases with no gene match: 7. The CDR3 nucleotides are TGTGCCAGCAGCATAGAGGACAGGGGCATGAACACTGAAGCTTTCTTT. This codes for CASSIEDRGMNTEAFF.

The chain recombines TRBV19 with TRBJ2-1; 12 nucleotides line up with TRBD2. Germline V gene sequence: CDR1 LNHDA, CDR2 SQIVND (reference sequence). V lost 5 bases, J lost 4 bases, and 9 bases stayed unmatched. CDR3 length equals 17 residues. CDR3 residues: CASSFLAGGLSYNEQFF. In DNA, the CDR3 is TGTGCCAGTAGTTTTCTAGCGGGAGGGCTTTCGTACAATGAGCAGTTCTTC.

A few counts support this clonotype. Being one base from a much bigger clone, this may be a read error. V and J are TRBV12-3 or TRBV12-4 and TRBJ2-3; 7 bases align to TRBD1. V lost 5 bases to trimming and J lost 0 bases; unmatched junction nucleotides: 8. This CDR3 has 16 residues. The CDR3 DNA reads as TGTGCCAGCAGTCCAAGGGACAGAACTAGCACAGATACGCAGTATTTT. This gives the protein CASSPRDRTSTDTQYF.

The chain links TRBV11-3 to TRBJ2-2; D may correspond to TRBD1 or TRBD2 (6 bases each). The CDR3 contains 16 residues. The ends were cut back, 2 bases at V and 7 bases at J, with 17 bases in the middle. The germline CDR1 and CDR2 sequences are SGHNT and YENEEA. CDR3: CASSLRRGGLGGELFF. For the CDR3, the DNA is TGTGCCAGCAGCTTACGCAGGGGAGGTTTGGGCGGGGAGCTGTTTTTT.

On this clonotype: With a much larger clone just one base away, this may be a read error. The rearrangement links TRBV11-2 to TRBJ2-6; D is unresolved. The CDR3 sequence is 15 residues long. CDR1 SGHAT and CDR2 FQNNGV come from the germline V gene. In DNA form, the CDR3 reads TGTGCCAGTCCGGGTCAAAACTCTAGGGCCAACGTCCTGACTTTC. Residues: CASPGQNSRANVLTF.

V is TRBV7-3 and J is TRBJ2-1, with TRBD2 matching over 14 bases. Germline CDR1 and CDR2: SGHTA and FQGTGA. The CDR3 runs 15 residues. J gave up 10 bases and V 2 bases, and 4 bases lay outside the gene matches. The CDR3 is CASSLLGLAGVEQFF. As DNA, the CDR3 is TGTGCCAGCAGCTTATTGGGACTAGCGGGAGTCGAGCAGTTCTTC.

This clonotype was recorded a few times. The V and J genes are TRBV6-1 and TRBJ1-6; D uncertain. V was cut by 7 bases and J by 6 bases, with 10 bases left in between. The germline V gene encodes CDR1 MNHNS and CDR2 SASEGT. The CDR3 sequence is 13 residues long. The CDR3 DNA reads as TGTGCCAGCACCCCTGCTGGTAATTCACCCCTCCACTTT. Translated, it gives CASTPAGNSPLHF.

This clonotype was found many times. The chain carries TRBV11-2 and TRBJ2-3; 11 bases are shared with TRBD1. Losses at the gene ends were 5 bases for V and 6 bases for J; bases not matched to a gene: 10. The CDR3 length is 16 residues. Germline CDR1 reads SGHAT; CDR2 reads FQNNGV. The CDR3 sequence is CASSPRTGGAPDTQYF. The CDR3 DNA reads TGTGCCAGCAGCCCAAGGACAGGGGGCGCCCCGGATACGCAGTATTTT.

With regard to this clonotype: A much larger clone is a single base away; this may be a read error. V usage is TRBV11-3 and J usage is TRBJ2-2, with D perhaps matching TRBD2 (5 bases). CDR1 is SGHNT and CDR2 is YENEEA in the germline V gene. The CDR3 spans 14 residues. CDR3: CASSLFRNTGKLFF. DNA for the CDR3: TGTGCCAGCAGCTTATTTAGGAACACCGGGAAGCTGTTTTTT.

This clonotype has a count of ten or more. The junction and the germline gene differ at one end; a read error may be behind it. The chain has TRBV6-1 and TRBJ1-3, with no clear D. Germline CDR1 and CDR2: MNHNS and SASEGT. This CDR3 is built from 15 residues. In DNA form, the CDR3 reads TGTGCCAGCAGTAAAGCGGACGCCTCTGGAAACACCATATATTTT. Protein: CASSKADASGNTIYF.

This clonotype occurred many times. The J gene is TRBJ2-1, the V gene TRBV3-1; the match to TRBD2 covers 11 bases. V gave up 4 bases and J gave up 7 bases; unmatched junction bases: 12. This CDR3 is built from 17 residues. The V gene's germline CDR1 is LGHDT and CDR2 YNNKEL (reference sequence). CDR3 region: CASSPVRGSGRDNEQFF. The CDR3 DNA is TGTGCCAGCAGCCCCGTGAGGGGTAGCGGGAGGGATAATGAGCAGTTCTTC.

This chain uses TRBV15 with TRBJ2-7, with 9 bases matching TRBD1. This CDR3 has 15 amino acids. Germline CDR1 LNHNV, CDR2 YYDKDF (reference sequence). V lost 0 bases and J lost 5; bases outside the gene matches: 5. CDR3: CATSRDTGGPHEQYF. CDR3 sequence (DNA): TGTGCCACCAGCAGAGATACAGGGGGCCCCCACGAGCAGTACTTC.

This clonotype was observed at least ten times. The rearrangement links TRBV18 to TRBJ2-1, with TRBD2 identical over 11 bases. The CDR3 runs 15 residues. CDR1 is KGHSH, CDR2 LQKENI, per germline. J was trimmed by 7 bases and V by 2 bases; bases with no gene match: 4. Here the CDR3 DNA reads TGTGCCAGCTCACCAGTAGCGGGAGGGGGTAATGAGCAGTTCTTC. Translating gives CASSPVAGGGNEQFF.

This clonotype has only a few counts. The chain joins TRBV19 to TRBJ1-3; 8 nucleotides line up with TRBD1. With V trimmed by 9 bases and J by 5 bases, 6 bases remained unmatched. CDR1 LNHDA and CDR2 SQIVND come from the germline V gene (reference sequence). CDR3 length: 13 residues. This chain's CDR3 is CASPDRERNTIYF. CDR3 nucleotides: TGTGCCAGCCCGGACAGGGAAAGAAACACCATATATTTT.

This clonotype appeared many times. The gene calls are TRBV2 and TRBJ1-6; D unresolved. V was pared by 6 bases and J by 10 bases, with 19 bases between. CDR3 length: 15 residues. Germline lookup yields CDR1 SNHLY and CDR2 FYNNEI. The CDR3, as DNA: TGTGCCAGCAGCGGCACGACCCCGCCCGGCTCACCCCTCCACTTT. It yields the protein CASSGTTPPGSPLHF. Combining the CDR3 with reference TRBV2 and TRBJ1-6 gives the whole variable domain EPEVTQTPSHQVTQMGQEVILRCVPISNHLYFYWYRQILGQKVEFLVSFYNNEISEKSEIFDDQFSVERPDGSNFTLKIRSTKLEDSAMYFCASSGTTPPGSPLHFGNGTRLTVT.

This clonotype was counted at least ten times. V is TRBV11-2 and J is TRBJ2-1, with 14 bases lining up with TRBD2. CDR3 size: 16 residues. V lost 6 bases to trimming and J lost 2 bases; unmatched junction nucleotides: 3. Germline lookup yields CDR1 SGHAT and CDR2 FQNNGV. The DNA for the CDR3 is TGTGCCAGCAGACGACTAGCGGGAGGGCCCTACAATGAGCAGTTCTTC. It specifies CASRRLAGGPYNEQFF.

This clonotype was observed at least ten times. V is TRBV20-1 and J is TRBJ2-7; 7 bases line up with TRBD1. V shed 5 bases and J 3 bases; nucleotides not matched to a gene: 19. Germline-derived CDR1 and CDR2 are DFQATT and SNEGSKA (reference sequence). The CDR3 length is 17 residues. The CDR3 DNA reads TGCAGTGCTCTCACGCCTACTCCGGGACAGAACTACTACGAGCAGTACTTC. Its translation is CSALTPTPGQNYYEQYF.

The genes are TRBV20-1 and TRBJ2-2, with D possibly being TRBD1 or TRBD2 (6 bases each). With 5 bases removed from V and 2 bases from J, the gap between germline ends came to 12 bases. The germline CDR1 and CDR2 sequences are DFQATT and SNEGSKA (reference sequence). This CDR3 spans 14 amino acids. The CDR3 nucleotides are TGCAGTGCTCAAGGGGGGACAAACACCGGGGAGCTGTTTTTT. Amino acid sequence: CSAQGGTNTGELFF.

This clonotype was seen ten or more times. This rearrangement joins TRBV20-1 to TRBJ2-4; 8 bases match TRBD1. The CDR3 is made up of 18 amino acids. V shed 6 bases and J 5 bases; nucleotides not matched to a gene: 21. Germline-derived CDR1 and CDR2 are DFQATT and SNEGSKA (reference sequence). CDR3 region: CSAFGQGFSEGLENIQYF. The CDR3 DNA follows: TGCAGTGCCTTCGGACAGGGCTTTTCGGAGGGCCTGGAAAACATTCAGTACTTC.

This clonotype was detected many times. The chain uses TRBV27 and TRBJ2-5; 9 nucleotides align to TRBD2. The CDR3 extends over 14 amino acids. The V gene's germline CDR1 is MNHEY and CDR2 SMNVEV (reference sequence). V shed 6 bases and J 4 bases; nucleotides not matched to a gene: 6. The CDR3 is CASRLAGVGETQYF. CDR3 in DNA: TGTGCCAGCAGATTAGCGGGAGTGGGAGAGACCCAGTACTTC.

The chain joins TRBV18 to TRBJ1-3; possibly TRBD1 for D (5 bases). Germline V gene data show CDR1 as KGHSH and CDR2 as LQKENI. V lost 4 bases to trimming and J lost 0 bases, with 10 bases between them. This CDR3 is 15 amino acids long. The CDR3 bases are TGTGCCAGCTCACTCCCAGGGCGCTCTGGAAACACCATATATTTT. It yields the protein CASSLPGRSGNTIYF. Supplemented by reference TRBV18 and TRBJ1-3, the full variable domain reads NAGVMQNPRHLVRRRGQEARLRCSPMKGHSHVYWYRQLPEEGLKFMVYLQKENIIDESGMPKERFSAEFPKEGPSILRIQQVVRGDSAAYFCASSLPGRSGNTIYFGEGSWLTVV.

This clonotype was observed a few times. DNA of the CDR3: TGTGCCAGTAATGCCCCGGGACTAGCGGTTCATACGCAGTATTTT. Encoded protein: CASNAPGLAVHTQYF. The chain carries TRBV19 and TRBJ2-3, with TRBD2 matching 11 bases. Germline V gene data show CDR1 as LNHDA and CDR2 as SQIVND (reference sequence). V was pared by 7 bases and J by 7 bases, with 10 bases of the junction left unmatched. CDR3 size: 15 residues.

At least ten counts were recorded for this clonotype. The rearrangement uses TRBV20-1 and TRBJ2-3; TRBD1 might be the D (6 bases). The ends were cut back, 6 bases at V and 4 bases at J, with 20 bases in the middle. This CDR3 contains 15 residues. Germline V gene data show CDR1 as DFQATT and CDR2 as SNEGSKA (reference sequence). The DNA of the CDR3 is TGCAGTGCCTCCTTACGGGCTCAGGGGTCAGATACGCAGTATTTT. Its translation: CSASLRAQGSDTQYF.

This clonotype showed up many times. The chain has TRBV3-1 and TRBJ2-5; a possible D gene is TRBD2 (6 bases). The length of the CDR3 is 15 residues. CDR1 and CDR2 from the germline V gene are LGHDT and YNNKEL (reference sequence). The V end lost 1 base, the J end lost 2 bases, and 11 bases lay between the germline ends. As DNA, the CDR3 is TGTGCCAGCAGCCAAGCGGTTGCGGGGCAAGAGACCCAGTACTTC. Its protein is CASSQAVAGQETQYF.

There are many counts of this clonotype. The CDR3 DNA reads TGTGCCAGCAGTTTAGGGGGAGGACAGCTCTACGAGCAGTACTTC. Residues: CASSLGGGQLYEQYF. The chain uses TRBV12-3 or TRBV12-4 and TRBJ2-7; D may correspond to TRBD1 or TRBD2 (6 bases each). Trimming took off 1 base at V and 3 bases at J, with 13 bases between the two ends. The CDR3 extends over 15 amino acids.

CDR3 in amino acids: CASSPRLAGASEQFF. In nucleotides, the CDR3 is TGTGCCAGCAGCCCAAGACTAGCGGGAGCCAGTGAGCAGTTCTTC. This chain uses TRBV9 with TRBJ2-1; 12 bases agree with TRBD2. Germline CDR1 SGDLS, CDR2 YYNGEE. After removal of 4 bases from V and 9 bases from J, the junction contained 8 bases not matched to a gene. The CDR3 extends over 15 amino acids.

Many counts were recorded for this clonotype. This chain uses TRBV7-6 with TRBJ2-3; tentative D call: TRBD1 (7 bases). Germline V gives CDR1 SGHVS, CDR2 FNYEAQ. Trimming left V 0 bases short and J 5 bases short, with 12 bases between. There are 15 residues in the CDR3. CDR3: CASSLAGQGGDTQYF. CDR3 DNA: TGTGCCAGCAGCTTAGCGGGGCAGGGGGGAGATACGCAGTATTTT.

The rearrangement links TRBV3-1 to TRBJ2-1, with TRBD2 matching over 7 bases. Losses at the gene ends were 4 bases for V and 2 bases for J; bases not matched to a gene: 8. CDR1 and CDR2 from the germline V gene are LGHDT and YNNKEL (reference sequence). This CDR3 spans 16 amino acids. CDR3 in DNA: TGTGCCAGCAGCCCCGGGGTAGCGGGTGCCTACAATGAGCAGTTCTTC. Residues: CASSPGVAGAYNEQFF.

On this clonotype: This could be a read error, since a much larger clone is one nucleotide away. J is TRBJ1-2 and V is TRBV6-1, with 8 bases matching TRBD1. The CDR3 has 15 residues. CDR1 and CDR2 from the germline V gene are MNHNS and SASEGT. V lost 3 bases and J lost 4; bases outside the gene matches: 7. Here the CDR3 reads CASSDGQGPSYGYTF. Here the CDR3 DNA reads TGTGCCAGCAGTGATGGACAGGGCCCGAGCTATGGCTACACCTTC.